Listed below are T cell receptor beta chains from one sample, sequenced in a study of cytomegalovirus exposure and HLA in healthy donors. The repertoire was sequenced with immunoSEQ multiplex PCR; TCRdb's copy has only in-frame clones and lacks some. The sample holds roughly 35,000 clones. Sequenced sample: PBMCs. All receptors come from a woman aged 40 to 50 in good health and CMV-seropositive. Each CDR3 is given with its conserved first and last residue. D genes are given only for firm matches.

j_call d_call v_call cdr3_nt cdr3_aa
TRBJ2-7 - TRBV18 TGTGCCAGCTCACCAGGCCGGGACTTCCCGATCTACGAGCAGTACTTC CASSPGRDFPIYEQYF
TRBJ2-6 TRBD1 TRBV5-1 TGCGCCAGCAGCTTGGGGACAGGGAACTCTGGGGCCAACGTCCTGACTTTC CASSLGTGNSGANVLTF
TRBJ1-2 TRBD1 TRBV27 TGTGCCAGCAGTACCCTCGCCGCAACAGGGGAACAAGGCTACACCTTC CASSTLAATGEQGYTF
TRBJ1-1 TRBD1 TRBV18 TGTGCCAGCTCACCCTCAAGACAGGGTTCGGGCACTGAAGCTTTCTTT CASSPSRQGSGTEAFF
TRBJ2-1 TRBD1 TRBV29-1 TGCAGCGTGACCGTAGGGGGCTTGAATTCCTACAATGAGCAGTTCTTC CSVTVGGLNSYNEQFF
TRBJ1-1 - TRBV18 TGTGCCAGCTCACCCGTACTTCGGGACACTGAAGCTTTCTTT CASSPVLRDTEAFF
TRBJ1-2 - TRBV7-9 TGTGCCAGCAGCTTCGGACAGACGGGCTACACCTTC CASSFGQTGYTF
TRBJ1-1 - TRBV4-3 TGCGCCAGCAGCCAAGAAGTAAGGGGTTACACTGAAGCTTTCTTT CASSQEVRGYTEAFF
TRBJ2-5 TRBD2 TRBV29-1 TGCAGCGTTGAGGCTAGCGGTGAAGAGACCCAGTACTTC CSVEASGEETQYF
TRBJ2-3 TRBD2 TRBV5-1 TGCGCCAGCAGCCCTATAGCGGGAGGGCCGACAGATACGCAGTATTTT CASSPIAGGPTDTQYF
TRBJ2-2 TRBD1 TRBV30 TGTGCCTGGAGTGTATTAATTTGGACAGGGAACACCGGGGAGCTGTTTTTT CAWSVLIWTGNTGELFF
TRBJ2-7 - TRBV5-4 TGTGCCAGCAGCCGTAACTACGAGCAGTACTTC CASSRNYEQYF
TRBJ2-7 TRBD1 TRBV4-1 TGCGCCAGCAGCCCCAGGGGGGGGACAGGGGATTTCTACGAGCAGTACTTC CASSPRGGTGDFYEQYF
TRBJ2-2 TRBD2 TRBV6-5 TGTGCCAGCAGCAGACTAGCGGGCAACACCGGGGAGCTGTTTTTT CASSRLAGNTGELFF
TRBJ2-3 - TRBV4-1 TGCGCCAGCAGCCAACGAGCGGAGGTTAGCACAGATACGCAGTATTTT CASSQRAEVSTDTQYF
TRBJ2-7 - TRBV7-3 TGTGCCAGCAGCCCTTCTCTGGGGCCAAGTGAGCAGTACTTC CASSPSLGPSEQYF
TRBJ1-3 - TRBV28 TGTGCCAGCCTCGACAGGAACTCTGGAAACACCATATATTTT CASLDRNSGNTIYF
TRBJ2-3 - TRBV18 TGTGCCAGCTCAAAGCGCACAGATACGCAGTATTTT CASSKRTDTQYF
TRBJ2-7 - TRBV7-9 TGTGCCAGCAGCTTAGGTCTAGAGCTGAGCGAGCAGTACTTC CASSLGLELSEQYF
TRBJ2-1 TRBD2 TRBV6-5 TGTGCCAGCAGTTACGAAGCGGGAGAGTCCTACAATGAGCAGTTCTTC CASSYEAGESYNEQFF
TRBJ1-1 - TRBV5-1 TGCGCCAGCAGCTTGGGGTCGACTGTAGACACTGAAGCTTTCTTT CASSLGSTVDTEAFF
TRBJ2-5 TRBD1 TRBV28 TGTGCCAGCAGTTTACCGGGGACAGCCCAAGAGACCCAGTACTTC CASSLPGTAQETQYF
TRBJ2-3 TRBD2 TRBV7-9 TGTGCCAGCAGCTCCCAAACCGGGACTAGCGGGATGGATACGCAGTATTTT CASSSQTGTSGMDTQYF
TRBJ2-7 - TRBV29-1 TGCAGCGTTAGAAACGTTAGCTCCTACGAGCAGTACTTC CSVRNVSSYEQYF
TRBJ1-4 - TRBV18 TGTGCCAGCTCAAGAGGCCCAGGTGCGGGGACTAATGAAAAACTGTTTTTT CASSRGPGAGTNEKLFF
TRBJ1-2 - TRBV2 TGTGCCAGCACTAGGCTCAGTCGGGGGGACTATGGCTACACCTTC CASTRLSRGDYGYTF
TRBJ2-5 TRBD1 TRBV28 TGTGCCAGCGGATCTTTAGGGACAGACGTTCAAGGGACCCAGTACTTC CASGSLGTDVQGTQYF
TRBJ1-5 TRBD1 TRBV27 TGTGCCAGCAGTTCGGGACAGGGAGGTCAGCCCCAGCATTTT CASSSGQGGQPQHF
TRBJ1-1 - TRBV18 TGTGCCAGCTCACCACGCAGGAACACTGAAGCTTTCTTT CASSPRRNTEAFF
TRBJ1-1 - TRBV5-4 TGTGCCAGCAGCTTGAGGCGGAGAAACACTGAAGCTTTCTTT CASSLRRRNTEAFF
TRBJ2-7 - TRBV6-6 TGTGCCAGCATGGACAGCTCCGACTACGAGCAGTACTTC CASMDSSDYEQYF
TRBJ2-6 - TRBV11-2 TGTGCCAGCAGGCGGACAGTCTCTGGGGCCAACGTCCTGACTTTC CASRRTVSGANVLTF
TRBJ1-3 - TRBV19 TGTGCCACTTCAGGCAGGGGAAACACCATATATTTT CATSGRGNTIYF
TRBJ2-1 - TRBV30 TGTGCCTGGAGTGTGACAGGATTTAATGAGCAGTTCTTC CAWSVTGFNEQFF
TRBJ1-5 - TRBV6-1 TGTGCCAGCAGTGGATACGACAGGAGGAAACAGCCCCAGCATTTT CASSGYDRRKQPQHF
TRBJ2-2 TRBD2 TRBV7-9 TGTGCCAGCACTCTCGGGGGGGGGACCGGGGAGCTGTTTTTT CASTLGGGTGELFF
TRBJ1-1 - TRBV27 TGTGCCAGCAGTTCCTACCTTTTTTGGAACACTGAAGCTTTCTTT CASSSYLFWNTEAFF
TRBJ2-7 TRBD2 TRBV9 TGTGCCAGCAGCGTAGCACTAGCGGTGGACGAGCAGTACTTC CASSVALAVDEQYF
TRBJ2-5 TRBD2 TRBV27 TGTGCCAGCAGTGGGCGGGAGGTAGGAGAGACCCAGTACTTC CASSGREVGETQYF
TRBJ1-2 TRBD1 TRBV5-4 TGTGCCAGCAGGACTAGGACAGGGGGCGAGCTGAACTATGGCTACACCTTC CASRTRTGGELNYGYTF
TRBJ1-1 TRBD1 TRBV29-1 TGCAGCATACAGACAGGGGTGAACACTGAAGCTTTCTTT CSIQTGVNTEAFF
TRBJ2-7 - TRBV5-1 TGCGCCAGCAGCTTAGGTGGGAATGGAGGGCAGTACTTC CASSLGGNGGQYF
TRBJ2-7 TRBD1 TRBV7-3 TGTGCCAGCAGCCCCAAAGGGGACAGGGGGCGAAGTGAGCAGTACTTC CASSPKGDRGRSEQYF
TRBJ1-4 - TRBV6-1 TGTGCCAGCATGTCGGGAACAACTAATGAAAAACTGTTTTTT CASMSGTTNEKLFF
TRBJ2-4 - TRBV28 TGTGCCAGCAGTTTGGCGGACAGCGCCTCTCTCTACTTC CASSLADSASLYF
TRBJ2-6 - TRBV7-9 TGTGCCAGCAGCCCGCAGGGCTCTGGGGCCAACGTCCTGACTTTC CASSPQGSGANVLTF
TRBJ2-2 TRBD2 TRBV30 TGTGCCTGGAATGTAGCGGGTCCCGGGGAGCTGTTTTTT CAWNVAGPGELFF
TRBJ2-2 TRBD2 TRBV6-1 TGTGCCAGCAGTGTGTTGACTAGCCCCGGGGAGCTGTTTTTT CASSVLTSPGELFF
TRBJ2-5 - TRBV5-1 TGCGCCAGCAGCTTGGCCGCAGTCGAAGAGACCCAGTACTTC CASSLAAVEETQYF
TRBJ2-5 - TRBV6-5 TGTGCCAGCAGTCTTGGCCCAGAGACCCAGTACTTC CASSLGPETQYF
TRBJ2-1 TRBD2 TRBV29-1 TGCAGCGCCCTGATGGGACTAGCGGGACACCATGAGCAGTTCTTC CSALMGLAGHHEQFF
TRBJ2-2 TRBD1 TRBV9 TGTGCCAGCAGCGTAGGAGGGGGCCTGAACACCGGGGAGCTGTTTTTT CASSVGGGLNTGELFF